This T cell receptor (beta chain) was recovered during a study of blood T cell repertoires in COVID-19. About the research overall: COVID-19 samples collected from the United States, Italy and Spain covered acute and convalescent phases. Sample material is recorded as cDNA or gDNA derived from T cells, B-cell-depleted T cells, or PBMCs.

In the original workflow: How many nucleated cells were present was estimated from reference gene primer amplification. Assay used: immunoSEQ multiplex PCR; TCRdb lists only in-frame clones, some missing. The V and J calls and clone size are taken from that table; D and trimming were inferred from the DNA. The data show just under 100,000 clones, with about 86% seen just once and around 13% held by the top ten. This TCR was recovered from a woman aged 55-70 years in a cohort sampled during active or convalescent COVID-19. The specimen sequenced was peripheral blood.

CDR3 in amino acids: CASSLERVSMNTEAFF. The CDR3 DNA follows: TGTGCCAGCAGCTTAGAGAGGGTGTCTATGAACACTGAAGCTTTCTTT. The chain joins TRBV7-2 to TRBJ1-1; D ambiguous. Germline CDR1 is SGHTA and CDR2 is FQGNSA. This CDR3 spans 16 amino acids. V lost 1 base and J lost 0, with 12 bases in between.